The 17 T cell receptor beta chains in this list originate from one sample, sequenced in a study of neurological immune-mediated disorders. Using its own MiXCR run on the 5' RACE reads, TCRdb lists one record per CDR3 protein. The repertoire consists of about 59,000 distinct CDR3 sequences, with roughly 13% occurring once and the leading ten covering 9.5% to 12%. Sequencing was done on a sample of PBMCs. These receptors were collected from a woman aged 55-69 years with HTLV-1-associated myelopathy (HAM/TSP).

This clonotype has more than one count but fewer than ten. The rearrangement joins TRBV20-1 to TRBJ2-1; D perhaps matches TRBD1 (7 bases). Germline values: CDR1 DFQATT, CDR2 SNEGSKA (reference sequence). The CDR3 runs 13 residues. The V and J ends lost 6 bases and 4 bases respectively, with 13 bases between them. In nucleotides, the CDR3 is TGCAGTGCCGCACCAGGGGGGTACAATGAGCAGTTCTTC. The encoded protein is CSAAPGGYNEQFF.

There are many counts of this clonotype. The chain carries TRBV7-2 and TRBJ2-7, with D maybe TRBD2 (5 bases). From germline, CDR1 is SGHTA and CDR2 FQGNSA. Trimming stripped 1 base from V and 2 bases from J, with 12 bases between. The CDR3 is made up of 15 amino acids. CDR3: CASSLVSGGTYEQYF. The DNA of the CDR3 is TGTGCCAGCAGCTTAGTAAGCGGAGGCACCTACGAGCAGTACTTC. The full variable domain, completed using reference TRBV7-2 and TRBJ2-7, is GAGVSQSPSNKVTEKGKDVELRCDPISGHTALYWYRQSLGQGLEFLIYFQGNSAPDKSGLPSDRFSAERTGGSVSTLTIQRTQQEDSAVYLCASSLVSGGTYEQYFGPGTRLTVT.

This clonotype has ten or more counts. The V gene is TRBV5-1, the J gene TRBJ2-7; tentative D call: TRBD1 (6 bases). The CDR3 has 13 amino acids. The germline V and J ends were trimmed by 4 bases and 2 bases, with 10 bases remaining between them. CDR1 is SGHRS and CDR2 is YFSETQ in the germline V gene. In DNA, the CDR3 is TGCGCCAGCAGCCCCCAGGGGCCCTACGAGCAGTACTTC. It translates to CASSPQGPYEQYF.

This clonotype was detected ten times or more. This rearrangement joins TRBV2 to TRBJ2-1, with TRBD2 matching 7 bases. CDR1 SNHLY and CDR2 FYNNEI come from the germline V gene. This CDR3 contains 15 residues. J lost 1 base, V lost 11 bases, and 11 bases had no gene match. The CDR3 DNA reads TGTGCCGGGACGAAAGGGAGGGGTTCCTACAATGAGCAGTTCTTC. Amino acids: CAGTKGRGSYNEQFF.

This clonotype occurred many times. V is TRBV27 and J is TRBJ2-7, with TRBD1 matching over 9 bases. This CDR3 is 15 amino acids long. Unmatched junction bases numbered 7, after V lost 6 bases and J lost 1 base. Germline CDR1 MNHEY, CDR2 SMNVEV (reference sequence). As DNA, the CDR3 is TGTGCCAGCAGACTAGGACAGGGGATTTCCTACGAGCAGTACTTC. It is translated as CASRLGQGISYEQYF.

The CDR3 nucleotides read TGCGCCAGCCGAGGGGCGGCGAACACCGGGGAGCTGTTTTTT. It translates to CASRGAANTGELFF. The chain is built from TRBV5-1 and TRBJ2-2; D tentatively reads TRBD1 or TRBD2 (5 bases each). The CDR3 has 14 residues. Trimming shortened V by 7 bases and J by 0 bases, and 10 bases separated the two germline ends. CDR1 SGHRS and CDR2 YFSETQ come from the germline V gene.

This clonotype was observed many times. V usage is TRBV6-6 and J usage is TRBJ2-7, with TRBD2 matching 7 bases. Germline V gene lookup returns CDR1 MNHNY and CDR2 SVGAGI (reference sequence). V shed 2 bases, J shed 2 bases, and the junction held 3 bases outside the gene matches. CDR3 size: 14 residues. DNA of the CDR3: TGTGCCAGCAGTTACGTCGCGGGAGCCTACGAGCAGTACTTC. This translates into CASSYVAGAYEQYF.

Many counts were recorded for this clonotype. The chain uses TRBV20-1 and TRBJ1-5, with D maybe TRBD1 (6 bases). Between the trimmed V and J ends, which lost 0 bases and 5 bases, there was a span of 14 bases. The CDR3 is made up of 15 amino acids. CDR1 and CDR2 from the germline V gene are DFQATT and SNEGSKA (reference sequence). The CDR3 DNA reads as TGCAGTGCTAGAGATTGGACAGACTCTGATCAGCCCCAGCATTTT. The encoded protein is CSARDWTDSDQPQHF.

The chain employs TRBV5-1 and TRBJ2-7; TRBD1 matches 8 bases. V was pared by 4 bases and J by 3 bases, with 6 bases of the junction left unmatched. Germline V CDR1 and CDR2: SGHRS, YFSETQ. The CDR3 sequence is 14 residues long. This CDR3 reads CASSPDRARYEQYF. In DNA, the CDR3 is TGCGCCAGCAGCCCGGACAGGGCGCGCTACGAGCAGTACTTC.

This clonotype was observed at least ten times. V gene TRBV20-1 combines with J gene TRBJ1-2, with D perhaps matching TRBD1 (5 bases). The germline gives CDR1 DFQATT, CDR2 SNEGSKA (reference sequence). The ends were cut back, 2 bases at V and 1 base at J, with 14 bases in the middle. CDR3 size: 15 residues. The CDR3 loop reads CSARLPGTGNYGYTF. CDR3 DNA sequence: TGCAGTGCTAGATTGCCAGGGACGGGTAACTATGGCTACACCTTC.

This clonotype came up many times. The chain recombines TRBV27 with TRBJ1-1; D gene uncertain. Germline V gene sequence: CDR1 MNHEY, CDR2 SMNVEV (reference sequence). The CDR3 contains 14 residues. The germline V and J ends were trimmed by 6 bases and 3 bases, with 14 bases remaining between them. The CDR3 nucleotides read TGTGCCAGCAGCCTAGGCGGGGTGGACACTGAAGCTTTCTTT. Its translation is CASSLGGVDTEAFF.

This clonotype has just a few counts. The rearrangement uses TRBV5-1 and TRBJ1-1, with 7 bases that match TRBD1. CDR1 and CDR2 from the germline V gene are SGHRS and YFSETQ. Losses at the gene ends were 0 bases for V and 9 bases for J; bases not matched to a gene: 5. The CDR3 covers 13 residues. CDR3 nucleotide sequence: TGCGCCAGCAGCTTGGGTACAGGGGAAAAAGCTTTCTTT. Protein product: CASSLGTGEKAFF.

The chain recombines TRBV27 with TRBJ1-2, with 8 bases aligning to TRBD1. The CDR3 runs to 14 residues. V was pared by 4 bases and J by 7 bases, with 8 bases of the junction left unmatched. CDR1 and CDR2 (germline): MNHEY, SMNVEV (reference sequence). The CDR3, as DNA: TGTGCCAGCAGTTATAGCGGACAGGGAGGTGGCTACACCTTC. It encodes CASSYSGQGGGYTF.

This clonotype was counted at least ten times. The chain combines TRBV5-1 with TRBJ2-5; 10 nucleotides agree with TRBD2. CDR3 size: 18 residues. J was trimmed by 4 bases and V by 1 base; bases with no gene match: 13. Germline V CDR1 and CDR2: SGHRS, YFSETQ. The CDR3 here is CASSLSLAGVRAGETQYF. For the CDR3, the DNA is TGCGCCAGCAGCTTGTCGCTAGCGGGAGTTCGAGCTGGAGAGACCCAGTACTTC. The full variable domain, with the rest looked up from reference TRBV5-1 and TRBJ2-5, is KAGVTQTPRYLIKTRGQQVTLSCSPISGHRSVSWYQQTPGQGLQFLFEYFSETQRNKGNFPGRFSGRQFSNSRSEMNVSTLELGDSALYLCASSLSLAGVRAGETQYFGPGTRLLVL.

The chain has TRBV12-3 or TRBV12-4 and TRBJ2-3, with 10 bases identical to TRBD2. With V trimmed by 5 bases and J by 11 bases, 13 bases remained unmatched. CDR3 size: 15 residues. CDR3 in DNA: TGTGCCAGCAGTCCAATAACCGGGACTAGCGTTGAGCAGTATTTT. Protein: CASSPITGTSVEQYF.

This clonotype showed up many times. Written as DNA, the CDR3 is TGTGCCAGCAGCTATGGTCCCCTGAACACTGAAGCTTTCTTT. Its translation: CASSYGPLNTEAFF. This chain connects TRBV7-2 to TRBJ1-1; D unresolved. V lost 4 bases and J 0 bases, leaving 9 bases between the germline ends. The germline gives CDR1 SGHTA, CDR2 FQGNSA. The CDR3 runs 14 residues.

This clonotype occurred many times. The CDR3 here is CASSLGHKGTEAFF. DNA of the CDR3: TGTGCCAGCAGCTTGGGACACAAGGGGACTGAAGCTTTCTTT. This sequence joins TRBV5-6 and TRBJ1-1; tentative D call: TRBD1 (5 bases). V lost 0 bases to trimming and J lost 5 bases, with 11 bases between them. In germline, CDR1 is SGHDT, CDR2 YYEEEE. The CDR3 is 14 residues long.